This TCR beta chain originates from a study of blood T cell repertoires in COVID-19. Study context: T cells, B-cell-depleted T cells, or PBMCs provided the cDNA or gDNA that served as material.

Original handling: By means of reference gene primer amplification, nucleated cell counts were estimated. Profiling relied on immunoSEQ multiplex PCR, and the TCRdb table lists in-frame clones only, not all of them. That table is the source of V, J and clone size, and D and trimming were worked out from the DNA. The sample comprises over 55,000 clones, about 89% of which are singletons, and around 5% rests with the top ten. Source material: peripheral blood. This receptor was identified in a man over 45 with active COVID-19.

CDR3 DNA: TGTGCCATCAGCTTGACAGGGCCCAATTCACCCCTCCACTTT. Its translation: CAISLTGPNSPLHF. The J gene is TRBJ1-6, the V gene TRBV10-3; 7 nucleotides agree with TRBD1. This CDR3 spans 14 amino acids. Losses at the gene ends were 6 bases for V and 7 bases for J; bases not matched to a gene: 6. Germline CDR1 and CDR2: ENHRY and SYGVKD.